This T cell receptor beta chain stems from a study of memory CD4+ T cells and cytomegalovirus serostatus. Study details: Of the healthy Belgian adults, 9 were CMV seropositive and fewer than 30 seronegative.

This clone was observed a few times. Original processing notes: Out-of-frame sequences were removed, leaving 2,204,828 distinct TCRbeta sequences. Libraries were prepared by immunoSEQ multiplex PCR; TCRdb keeps only in-frame clonotypes and omits some of them. D and trimming were read from the DNA, whereas the V and J calls and clone size are those reported in that table. This sample yields tens of thousands of clones, of which over 75% are seen a single time; over 0.55% belongs to the top ten. The V gene's germline CDR1 is LGHNT and CDR2 FRNRAP. The CDR3 is made up of 14 amino acids. V lost 5 bases and J lost 2; bases outside the gene matches: 4. The sort gate was single viable CD3+CD4+CD8-CD45RO+ cells for memory CD4+ T cells. Serum IgG to CMV pp150, pp28, p38 and p52 defined serostatus.

Sequenced: memory CD4+ T cells from blood. The chain links TRBV12-5 to TRBJ2-3; TRBD2 aligns across 7 bases. This receptor was identified in an adult in good health and CMV-seronegative. The CDR3 here is CASGPGLDTDTQYF. The CDR3 DNA follows: TGTGCTAGTGGTCCAGGACTAGACACAGATACGCAGTATTTT.